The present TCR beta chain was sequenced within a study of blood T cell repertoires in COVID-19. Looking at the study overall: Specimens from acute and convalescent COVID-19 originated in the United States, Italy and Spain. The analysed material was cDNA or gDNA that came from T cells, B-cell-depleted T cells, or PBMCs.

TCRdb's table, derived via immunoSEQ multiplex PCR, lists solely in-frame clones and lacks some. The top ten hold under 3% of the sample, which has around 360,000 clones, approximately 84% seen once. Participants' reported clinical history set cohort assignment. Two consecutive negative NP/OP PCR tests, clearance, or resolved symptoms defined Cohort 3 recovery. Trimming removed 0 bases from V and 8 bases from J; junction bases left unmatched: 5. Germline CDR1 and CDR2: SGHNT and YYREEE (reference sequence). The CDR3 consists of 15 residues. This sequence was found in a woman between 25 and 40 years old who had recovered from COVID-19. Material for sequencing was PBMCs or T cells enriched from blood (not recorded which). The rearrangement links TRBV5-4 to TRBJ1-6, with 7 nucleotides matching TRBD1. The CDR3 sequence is CASSLEGGGYSPLHF. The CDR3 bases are TGTGCCAGCAGCTTGGAAGGGGGCGGATATTCACCCCTCCACTTT.